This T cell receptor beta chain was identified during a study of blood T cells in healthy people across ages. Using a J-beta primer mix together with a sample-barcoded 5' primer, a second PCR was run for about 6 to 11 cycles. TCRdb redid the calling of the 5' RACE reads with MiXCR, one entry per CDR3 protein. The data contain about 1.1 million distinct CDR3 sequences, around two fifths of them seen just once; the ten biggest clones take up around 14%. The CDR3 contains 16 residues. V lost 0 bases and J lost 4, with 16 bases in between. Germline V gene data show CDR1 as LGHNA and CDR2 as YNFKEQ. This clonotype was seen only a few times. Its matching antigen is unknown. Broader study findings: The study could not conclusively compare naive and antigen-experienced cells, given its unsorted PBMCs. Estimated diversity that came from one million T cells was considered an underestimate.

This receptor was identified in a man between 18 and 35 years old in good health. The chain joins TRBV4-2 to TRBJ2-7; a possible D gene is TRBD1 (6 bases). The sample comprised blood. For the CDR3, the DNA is TGTGCCAGCAGCCAAGACTATGGGGACACCGGGTACGAGCAGTACTTC. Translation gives CASSQDYGDTGYEQYF.